The 9 T cell receptor beta chains given below trace back to one sample, sequenced in a study of blood T cell repertoires in COVID-19. Method: immunoSEQ multiplex PCR; TCRdb's copy keeps in-frame clones and lacks some. In the table there are about 190,000 clones, 88% of which are singletons. Sequencing used peripheral blood. All receptors come from a middle-aged woman who had recovered from COVID-19.

CDR3 DNA sequence: TGTGCCAGTACCGACAGAACACAGAACACTGAAGCTTTCTTT. It yields the protein CASTDRTQNTEAFF. The chain joins TRBV19 to TRBJ1-1; D is possibly TRBD1 (5 bases). The germline V gene encodes CDR1 LNHDA and CDR2 SQIVND (reference sequence). V gave up 7 bases and J gave up 1 base, with 13 bases separating them. The CDR3 loop spans 14 amino acids.

The rearrangement uses TRBV30 and TRBJ2-5; the D gene is possibly TRBD2 (5 bases). This CDR3 is built from 13 residues. V gave up 3 bases and J gave up 4 bases, with 12 bases separating them. In germline, CDR1 is GTSNPN, CDR2 SVGIG (reference sequence). The DNA for the CDR3 is TGTGCCTGGAGCCGGAGCGGAGGAGAGACCCAGTACTTC. This translates into CAWSRSGGETQYF.

The chain combines TRBV5-5 with TRBJ2-7; D might be TRBD2 (6 bases). Trimming left V 4 bases short and J 3 bases short, with 11 bases between. The CDR3 is 13 residues long. Looked up from germline, CDR1 is SGHKS and CDR2 is YYEKEE (reference sequence). CDR3 in amino acids: CASSTDGSYEQYF. The CDR3 region has the DNA TGTGCCAGCAGCACCGACGGGAGCTACGAGCAGTACTTC.

The chain combines TRBV19 with TRBJ1-5; D ambiguous. The length of the CDR3 is 13 residues. The germline CDR1 and CDR2 sequences are LNHDA and SQIVND (reference sequence). The germline V and J ends were trimmed by 4 bases and 4 bases, with 8 bases remaining between them. CDR3 in amino acids: CASSTTENQPQHF. In DNA, the CDR3 is TGTGCCAGTAGTACGACGGAGAATCAGCCCCAGCATTTT.

Here the CDR3 DNA reads TGTGCCACCAGTGAGACCGGGACTAGCGGTGAGCAGTTCTTC. It specifies CATSETGTSGEQFF. The rearrangement links TRBV24-1 to TRBJ2-1; the match to TRBD2 covers 11 bases. V trimming: 4 bases; J trimming: 9 bases; junction bases outside the gene matches: 4. Germline values: CDR1 KGHDR, CDR2 SFDVKD. The CDR3 is 14 residues long.

The rearrangement joins TRBV5-6 to TRBJ2-1; 7 bases align to TRBD2. V gave up 0 bases and J gave up 4 bases; unmatched junction bases: 10. Per the germline V gene, CDR1 is SGHDT and CDR2 is YYEEEE. The CDR3 extends over 17 amino acids. The CDR3 nucleotides read TGTGCCAGCAGCTTGGAAACCGCGACTAGCTTTTACAATGAGCAGTTCTTC. Translated: CASSLETATSFYNEQFF.

The CDR3 DNA is TGTGCCAGCGCGGGACAGTGGAATCAGCCCCAGCATTTT. Translating it yields CASAGQWNQPQHF. The rearrangement links TRBV19 to TRBJ1-5; 7 nucleotides match TRBD1. V shed 9 bases and J 4 bases; nucleotides not matched to a gene: 6. CDR1 and CDR2 from the germline V gene are LNHDA and SQIVND (reference sequence). There are 13 residues in the CDR3.

The chain is built from TRBV3-1 (or the pseudogene TRBV3-2) and TRBJ2-1; 14 bases are shared with TRBD2. The CDR3 is made up of 15 amino acids. With V trimmed by 4 bases and J by 10 bases, 6 bases remained unmatched. Germline lookup yields CDR1 LGHDT and CDR2 YNNKEL (reference sequence). The CDR3 loop reads CASSPPGLAGDEQFF. The CDR3 DNA is TGTGCCAGCAGCCCACCGGGACTAGCGGGAGACGAGCAGTTCTTC.

The chain employs TRBV4-1 and TRBJ2-4, with D maybe TRBD2 (7 bases). The CDR3 totals 19 residues. From germline, CDR1 is MGHRA and CDR2 YSYEKL. The V end was cut by 0 bases, the J end by 0 bases, with 18 bases between. This CDR3 is CASSQESIKGGEAKNIQYF. For the CDR3, the DNA is TGCGCCAGCAGCCAAGAGAGCATCAAGGGGGGGGAAGCCAAAAACATTCAGTACTTC.